This entry lists 9 T cell receptor beta chains sequenced from one sample in a study of shared clonotypes between healthy human individuals. Selected positively for CCR7 and CD45RO-negative, naive CD8 cells excluded terminally differentiated effector memory CD45RA+ cells. The repertoire was sequenced with immunoSEQ multiplex PCR; TCRdb's copy has only in-frame clones and lacks some. The repertoire has about 700,000 clones, around 90% of them found once; the top ten carry about a quarter. The sequenced sample was naive CD8+ T cells sorted from blood. Receptors originate from a man aged 30 to 39 in good health.

The rearrangement links TRBV6-1 to TRBJ2-2; TRBD2 aligns across 11 bases. CDR3 length equals 16 residues. Looked up from germline, CDR1 is MNHNS and CDR2 is SASEGT. V was pared by 3 bases and J by 4 bases, with 4 bases of the junction left unmatched. The CDR3 nucleotides read TGTGCCAGCAGTGACGAACTAGCGGGAGTCACCGGGGAGCTGTTTTTT. It translates to CASSDELAGVTGELFF.

The V gene is TRBV7-6, the J gene TRBJ2-7; TRBD2 matches 13 bases. The CDR3 loop spans 16 amino acids. Unmatched junction bases numbered 5, after V lost 5 bases and J lost 1 base. The germline CDR1 and CDR2 sequences are SGHVS and FNYEAQ. CDR3 residues: CASSLRTSGGSYEQYF. The CDR3 bases are TGTGCCAGCAGCCTCCGGACTAGCGGGGGTTCCTACGAGCAGTACTTC.

The gene calls are TRBV28 and TRBJ2-3; D possibly corresponds to TRBD1 (5 bases). CDR1 and CDR2 (germline): MDHEN, SYDVKM. The ends were cut back, 3 bases at V and 4 bases at J, with 8 bases in the middle. The CDR3 is 13 residues long. CDR3 sequence (DNA): TGTGCCAGCAGTTTGGCAGGGCCAGATACGCAGTATTTT. This codes for CASSLAGPDTQYF.

On this clone: With only one base between it and a far larger clone, this is likely a read error. The rearrangement joins TRBV6-6 to TRBJ1-1; D is ambiguous. This CDR3 has 12 amino acids. The germline V gene has CDR1 MNHNY and CDR2 SVGAGI (reference sequence). The V gene lost 0 bases and the J gene lost 4 bases, with 3 bases spanning the gap. CDR3 nucleotides: TGTGCCAGCAGTTACTCGAGCACTGAAGCTTTCTTT. This sequence encodes CASSYSSTEAFF.

This CDR3 reads CSARQSYEQYF. The CDR3 DNA sequence: TGCAGCGCGAGACAGTCCTACGAGCAGTACTTC. V usage is TRBV29-1 and J usage is TRBJ2-7, with D tentatively TRBD1 (5 bases). The CDR3 runs to 11 residues. The germline V and J ends were trimmed by 7 bases and 1 base, with 8 bases remaining between them. The V gene's germline CDR1 is SQVTM and CDR2 ANQGSEA.

The V and J genes are TRBV7-9 and TRBJ2-7; D may be TRBD1 (6 bases). Trimming removed 5 bases from V and 3 bases from J, with 11 bases in between. Germline CDR1 is SEHNR and CDR2 is FQNEAQ (reference sequence). The CDR3 runs 13 residues. CDR3 region: CASSPTGHYEQYF. DNA of the CDR3: TGTGCCAGCAGCCCGACAGGCCACTACGAGCAGTACTTC.

This sequence joins TRBV11-3 and TRBJ2-3; TRBD2 agrees at 10 bases. From germline, CDR1 is SGHNT and CDR2 YENEEA. The CDR3 length is 20 residues. The J segment lost 2 bases and the V segment lost 2 bases, leaving 16 bases of the junction unmatched. The CDR3 sequence is CASSLRSGRDAAGYTDTQYF. CDR3 in DNA: TGTGCCAGCAGCTTAAGAAGCGGGAGGGATGCCGCGGGGTACACAGATACGCAGTATTTT.

The rearrangement joins TRBV9 to TRBJ1-4; no clear D. Germline CDR1 reads SGDLS; CDR2 reads YYNGEE. V lost 3 bases to trimming and J lost 1 base, with 4 bases between them. The length of the CDR3 is 13 residues. CDR3 in amino acids: CASSDETNEKLFF. CDR3 DNA: TGTGCCAGCAGCGATGAAACTAATGAAAAACTGTTTTTT.

The chain links TRBV16 to TRBJ2-7; D is possibly TRBD1 (6 bases). V lost 2 bases and J lost 4, with 9 bases in between. The V gene's germline CDR1 is KGHSY and CDR2 FQNENV. CDR3 length: 13 residues. This chain's CDR3 is CASSQRGGYEQYF. DNA of the CDR3: TGTGCCAGCAGCCAAAGAGGGGGATACGAGCAGTACTTC.